The clone carrying this T cell receptor (beta chain) was seen a handful of times. Antigen specificity is unknown. These data originate in a study of human T cells and chemical hapten exposure. About the research overall: The cohort included alopecia areata under or over 50% scalp, totalis and universalis.

Individual cDNA molecules each carried unique molecular identifiers attached by the library. TCRdb called the RACE reads again in MiXCR, with one record for every CDR3 protein. The sample lists fewer than 350,000 distinct CDR3 sequences; approximately 7.5% were seen once. Time point described: pre-sensitization, week 0. Treatment noted: therapeutic diphenylcyclopropenone sensitization with weekly scalp DPC. The CDR3 loop spans 15 amino acids. The germline V gene encodes CDR1 SGHVS and CDR2 FQNEAQ. Trimming took 4 bases from V and 8 from J, leaving 21 bases between them. Study conclusions and caveats: PT1 expanded TCR counts correlated positively with patch test score. Healthy people's immune response may differ from that of the donors, who had alopecia.

The receptor was isolated from a man aged 18 to 29 with alopecia areata. Some clones in this sample may be carry-over from other donors' samples. This chain joins TRBV7-8 and TRBJ2-7, with D possibly being TRBD1 (6 bases). The sample in question was whole blood, obtained in connection with sensitization to the hapten diphenylcyclopropenone (DPC). The CDR3 spells CASSSARDTESQQYV. The CDR3 nucleotides read TGTGCCAGCAGCTCCGCCAGGGACACCGAAAGCCAGCAGTACGTC.